The rows below give T cell receptor beta chains drawn from one sample of a study of blood T cell repertoires in COVID-19. Clones were read by immunoSEQ multiplex PCR, and TCRdb kept only the in-frame ones, dropping some. The data hold around 42,000 clones, with about 83% observed a single time. Sequenced: peripheral blood. All receptors come from a woman aged 80 or older with acute or convalescent COVID-19. Both conserved end residues are trimmed from each CDR3. Fields, in order: J gene, V gene, CDR3 protein.

TRBJ1-2 | TRBV5-5 | ASSLEQGHYGYT
TRBJ1-1 | TRBV19 | ASIARTGSTEAF
TRBJ2-1 | TRBV14 | ASSPLGAGGHNEQF
TRBJ1-1 | TRBV5-1 | ASSFDRGNMNTEAF
TRBJ2-3 | TRBV9 | ASSVAELAGDTQY
TRBJ2-7 | TRBV5-1 | ASSFLRGGDYEQY
TRBJ2-3 | TRBV7-2 | ASSTGLAGADTQY
TRBJ1-2 | TRBV5-4 | ASSRTGAFGYT
TRBJ1-5 | TRBV6-1 | ASSVVLDRGGQPQH
TRBJ2-3 | TRBV19 | ASSIGLFGQGALDTQY
TRBJ2-5 | TRBV7-7 | ASSPSGGMQTQY
TRBJ1-5 | TRBV21-1 | ASSKQERQASPANYQPQH
TRBJ2-3 | TRBV7-2 | ASSLEGQFADTQY
TRBJ1-4 | TRBV6-1 | ASSDPQGAANEKLF
TRBJ2-7 | TRBV7-9 | ASSLVSRGTYEQY
TRBJ1-6 | TRBV19 | ATSDSTGSPLH
TRBJ2-1 | TRBV10-3 | AIRPREGSGEQF
TRBJ2-5 | TRBV19 | ASSAGTSGGAFLFETQY
TRBJ1-2 | TRBV18 | ASSPRQGRNYGYT
TRBJ1-4 | TRBV5-1 | ASSPSNHATNEKLF
TRBJ2-6 | TRBV10-3 | ATPGSGANVLT
TRBJ2-6 | TRBV10-3 | AIREGAGANVLT
TRBJ1-6 | TRBV7-9 | ASSLTGEDSPLH
TRBJ1-6 | TRBV5-4 | ASSRGQPNSPLH
TRBJ2-5 | TRBV28 | ASSLSGSGLAGGETQY
TRBJ1-2 | TRBV28 | ASSLSQGYGYT
TRBJ2-1 | TRBV2 | ASLQRGGYNEQF
TRBJ2-7 | TRBV19 | ASSLRDRRYEQY
TRBJ1-3 | TRBV5-5 | ASSLGEGGNTIY
TRBJ2-1 | TRBV7-9 | ASTLLAGGMNEQF
TRBJ1-2 | TRBV4-3 | ASSRDRGRGSYGYT
TRBJ1-6 | TRBV21-1 | ASSKAFTGTGPSPLH
TRBJ2-5 | TRBV6-2/TRBV6-3 | ASSSYKGLAGPRHKGETQY
TRBJ1-1 | TRBV11-2 | ASSFTGNTEAF
TRBJ2-5 | TRBV5-6 | ASSFASGEYQETQY
TRBJ1-1 | TRBV29-1 | SAVDRPMNTEAF
TRBJ1-5 | TRBV6-1 | ASSERGPKQPQH
TRBJ2-7 | TRBV6-1 | ASSEVTGIREQY
TRBJ2-1 | TRBV6-2/TRBV6-3 | ASSYQDSGGEQF
TRBJ2-1 | TRBV7-2 | ASSSDQAYNEQF
TRBJ1-4 | TRBV19 | ASSMGYPLRAGGEKLF
TRBJ1-4 | TRBV28 | AARGAEKLF
TRBJ2-2 | TRBV2 | ASSEREGELF
TRBJ1-1 | TRBV10-2 | ASAGGYTEAF
TRBJ1-2 | TRBV3-1/TRBV3-2 | ASSQGAANRQGLNYGYT
TRBJ1-5 | TRBV5-8 | ASSFSGTGGNQPQH
TRBJ1-3 | TRBV14 | ASSQSVSGNTIY
TRBJ1-5 | TRBV7-9 | ASSFAGGPLTQPQH
TRBJ1-3 | TRBV7-9 | ASSPLGGGNTIY
TRBJ1-2 | TRBV9 | ASSTSDGGQSGYT
TRBJ2-1 | TRBV9 | ASSVSVAGVYNEQF
TRBJ1-6 | TRBV6-2/TRBV6-3 | ASSWTGSRDSPLH
TRBJ2-7 | TRBV29-1 | SVGEGDNEQY